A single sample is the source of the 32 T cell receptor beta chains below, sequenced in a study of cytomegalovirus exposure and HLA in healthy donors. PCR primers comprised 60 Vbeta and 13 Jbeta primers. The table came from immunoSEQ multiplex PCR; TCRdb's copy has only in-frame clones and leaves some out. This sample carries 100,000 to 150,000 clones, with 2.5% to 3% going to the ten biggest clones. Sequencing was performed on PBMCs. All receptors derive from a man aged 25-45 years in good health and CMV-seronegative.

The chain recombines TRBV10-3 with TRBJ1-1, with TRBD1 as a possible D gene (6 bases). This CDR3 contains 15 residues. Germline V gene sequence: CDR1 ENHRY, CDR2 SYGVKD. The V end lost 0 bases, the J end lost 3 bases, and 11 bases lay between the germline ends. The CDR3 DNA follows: TGTGCCATCAGTGAGTCCCGGGGGGGGCACACTGAAGCTTTCTTT. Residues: CAISESRGGHTEAFF.

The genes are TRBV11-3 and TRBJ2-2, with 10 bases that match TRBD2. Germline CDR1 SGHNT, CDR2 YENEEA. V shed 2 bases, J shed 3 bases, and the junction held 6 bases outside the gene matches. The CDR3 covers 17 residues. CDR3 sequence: CASSLSLAGDDTGELFF. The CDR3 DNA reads TGTGCCAGCAGCTTAAGCCTAGCGGGAGACGACACCGGGGAGCTGTTTTTT. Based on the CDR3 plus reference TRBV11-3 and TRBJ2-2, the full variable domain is EAGVVQSPRYKIIEKKQPVAFWCNPISGHNTLYWYLQNLGQGPELLIRYENEEAVDDSQLPKDRFSAERLKGVDSTLKIQPAELGDSAVYLCASSLSLAGDDTGELFFGEGSRLTVL.

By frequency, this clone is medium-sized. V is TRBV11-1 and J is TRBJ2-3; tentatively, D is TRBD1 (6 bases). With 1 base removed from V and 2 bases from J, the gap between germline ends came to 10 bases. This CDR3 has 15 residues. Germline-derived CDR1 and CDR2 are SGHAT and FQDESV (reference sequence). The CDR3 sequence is CASSLEGQPTDTQYF. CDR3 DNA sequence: TGTGCCAGCAGCTTAGAAGGACAGCCCACAGATACGCAGTATTTT. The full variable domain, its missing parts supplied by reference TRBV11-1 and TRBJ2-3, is EAEVAQSPRYKITEKSQAVAFWCDPISGHATLYWYRQILGQGPELLVQFQDESVVDDSQLPKDRFSAERLKGVDSTLKIQPAELGDSAMYLCASSLEGQPTDTQYFGPGTRLTVL.

The CDR3 DNA is TGCAGCGTTGAAGATCGAACGGGGTATGAGCAGTTCTTC. Amino acids: CSVEDRTGYEQFF. The chain is built from TRBV29-1 and TRBJ2-1; tentative D call: TRBD2 (5 bases). Germline CDR1 and CDR2: SQVTM and ANQGSEA. The CDR3 has 13 amino acids. V was shortened by 0 bases and J by 8 bases, with 11 bases between the two germline ends.

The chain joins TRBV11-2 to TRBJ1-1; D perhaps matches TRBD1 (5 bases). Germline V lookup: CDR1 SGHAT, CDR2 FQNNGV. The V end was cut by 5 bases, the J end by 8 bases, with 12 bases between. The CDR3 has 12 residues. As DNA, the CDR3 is TGTGCCAGCAGCCCGGGGGGTGGGGAAGCTTTCTTT. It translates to CASSPGGGEAFF.

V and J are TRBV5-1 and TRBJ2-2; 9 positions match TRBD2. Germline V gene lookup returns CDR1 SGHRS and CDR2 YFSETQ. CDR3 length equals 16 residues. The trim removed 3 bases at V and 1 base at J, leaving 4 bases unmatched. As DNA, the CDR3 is TGCGCCAGCAGCTGGGGACTAGCCGGGAACACCGGGGAGCTGTTTTTT. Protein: CASSWGLAGNTGELFF. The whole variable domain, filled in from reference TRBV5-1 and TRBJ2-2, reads KAGVTQTPRYLIKTRGQQVTLSCSPISGHRSVSWYQQTPGQGLQFLFEYFSETQRNKGNFPGRFSGRQFSNSRSEMNVSTLELGDSALYLCASSWGLAGNTGELFFGEGSRLTVL.

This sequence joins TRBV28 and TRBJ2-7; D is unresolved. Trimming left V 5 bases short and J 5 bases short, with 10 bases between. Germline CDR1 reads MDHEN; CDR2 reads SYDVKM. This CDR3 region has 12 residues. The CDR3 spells CASSTQPDEQYF. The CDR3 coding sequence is TGTGCCAGCAGTACTCAACCGGACGAGCAGTACTTC. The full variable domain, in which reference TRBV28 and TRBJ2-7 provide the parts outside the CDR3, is DVKVTQSSRYLVKRTGEKVFLECVQDMDHENMFWYRQDPGLGLRLIYFSYDVKMKEKGDIPEGYSVSREKKERFSLILESASTNQTSMYLCASSTQPDEQYFGPGTRLTVT.

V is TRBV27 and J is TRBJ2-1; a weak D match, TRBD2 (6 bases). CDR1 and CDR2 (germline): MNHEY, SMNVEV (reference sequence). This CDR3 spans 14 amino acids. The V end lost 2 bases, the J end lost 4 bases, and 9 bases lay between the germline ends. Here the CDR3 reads CASSLGAGYNEQFF. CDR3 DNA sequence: TGTGCCAGCAGTTTAGGGGCGGGGTACAATGAGCAGTTCTTC.

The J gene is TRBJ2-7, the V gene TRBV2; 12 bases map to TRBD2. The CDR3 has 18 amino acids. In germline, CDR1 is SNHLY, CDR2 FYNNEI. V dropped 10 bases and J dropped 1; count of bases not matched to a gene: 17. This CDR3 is CATYVERLAGVASYEQYF. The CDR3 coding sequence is TGTGCCACCTACGTAGAGAGACTAGCGGGAGTTGCGTCCTACGAGCAGTACTTC.

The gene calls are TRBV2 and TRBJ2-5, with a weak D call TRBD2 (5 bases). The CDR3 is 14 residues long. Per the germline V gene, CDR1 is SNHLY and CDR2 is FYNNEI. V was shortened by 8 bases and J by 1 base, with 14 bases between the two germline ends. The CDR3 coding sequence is TGTGCCAGCCCCGGAGGAGATTTCCAAGAGACCCAGTACTTC. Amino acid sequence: CASPGGDFQETQYF.

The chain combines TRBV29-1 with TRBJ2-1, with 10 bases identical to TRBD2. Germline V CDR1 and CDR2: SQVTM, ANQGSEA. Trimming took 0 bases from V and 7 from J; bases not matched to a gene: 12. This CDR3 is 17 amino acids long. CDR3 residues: CSVEDRRASGSLNEQFF. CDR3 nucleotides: TGCAGCGTTGAAGATCGGAGAGCTAGCGGGAGTCTAAATGAGCAGTTCTTC.

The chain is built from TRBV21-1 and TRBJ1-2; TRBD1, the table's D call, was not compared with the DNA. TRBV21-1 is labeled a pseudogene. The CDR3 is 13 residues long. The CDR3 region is CASSPTGPCGYTF. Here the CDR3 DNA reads TGTGCCAGCAGTCCAACAGGGCCCTGTGGCTACACCTTC.

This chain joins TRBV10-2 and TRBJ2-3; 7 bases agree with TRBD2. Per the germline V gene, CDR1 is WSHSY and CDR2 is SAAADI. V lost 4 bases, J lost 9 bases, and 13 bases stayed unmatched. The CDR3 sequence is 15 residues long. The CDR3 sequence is CASSVGSGALLTQYF. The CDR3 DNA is TGCGCCAGCAGTGTAGGAAGCGGGGCCCTGTTGACGCAGTATTTT.

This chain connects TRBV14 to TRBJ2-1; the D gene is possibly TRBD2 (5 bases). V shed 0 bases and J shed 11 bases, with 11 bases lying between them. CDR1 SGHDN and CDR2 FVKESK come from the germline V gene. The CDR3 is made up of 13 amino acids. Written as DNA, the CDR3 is TGTGCCAGCAGCCAAGATCTGGCGGGCCAGCAGTTCTTC. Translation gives CASSQDLAGQQFF.

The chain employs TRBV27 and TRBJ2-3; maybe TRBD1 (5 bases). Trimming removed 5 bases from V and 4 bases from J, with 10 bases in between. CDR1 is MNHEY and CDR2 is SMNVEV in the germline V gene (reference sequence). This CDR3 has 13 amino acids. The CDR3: CASSAGHPDTQYF. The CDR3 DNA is TGTGCCAGCAGTGCCGGACATCCAGATACGCAGTATTTT.

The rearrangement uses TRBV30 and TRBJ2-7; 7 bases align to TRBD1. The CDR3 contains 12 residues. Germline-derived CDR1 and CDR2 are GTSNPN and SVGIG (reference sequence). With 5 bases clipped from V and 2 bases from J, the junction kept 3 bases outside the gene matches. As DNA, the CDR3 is TGTGCCTGGCGGACAGGCCCCTACGAGCAGTACTTC. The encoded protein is CAWRTGPYEQYF.

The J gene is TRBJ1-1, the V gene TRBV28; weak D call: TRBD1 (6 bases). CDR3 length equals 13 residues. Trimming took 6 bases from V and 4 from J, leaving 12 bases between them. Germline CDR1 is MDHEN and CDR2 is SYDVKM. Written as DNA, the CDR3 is TGTGCCAGCAGGCAGGGGTGGGGCACTGAAGCTTTCTTT. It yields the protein CASRQGWGTEAFF.

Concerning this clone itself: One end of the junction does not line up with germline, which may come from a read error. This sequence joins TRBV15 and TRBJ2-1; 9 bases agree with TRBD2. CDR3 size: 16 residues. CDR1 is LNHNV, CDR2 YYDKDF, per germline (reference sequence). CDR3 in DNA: TGTGCCACCAGCACCTCAGCGGGAGGACGCTACAATAAGCAGTTCTTC. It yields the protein CATSTSAGGRYNKQFF.

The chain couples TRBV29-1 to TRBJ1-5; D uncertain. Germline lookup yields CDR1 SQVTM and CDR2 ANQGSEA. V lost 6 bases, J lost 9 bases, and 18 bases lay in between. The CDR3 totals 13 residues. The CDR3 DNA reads TGCAGCGTGGTAGTCCAGGAGGGAGGGCCCCAGCATTTT. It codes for CSVVVQEGGPQHF.

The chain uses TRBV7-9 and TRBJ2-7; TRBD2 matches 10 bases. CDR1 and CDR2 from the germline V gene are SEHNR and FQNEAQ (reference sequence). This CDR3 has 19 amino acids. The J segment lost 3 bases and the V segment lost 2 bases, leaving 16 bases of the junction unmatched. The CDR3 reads CASSLTRTSGPYRFYEQYF. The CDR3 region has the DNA TGTGCCAGCAGCTTAACCCGGACTAGCGGACCTTACCGATTCTACGAGCAGTACTTC.

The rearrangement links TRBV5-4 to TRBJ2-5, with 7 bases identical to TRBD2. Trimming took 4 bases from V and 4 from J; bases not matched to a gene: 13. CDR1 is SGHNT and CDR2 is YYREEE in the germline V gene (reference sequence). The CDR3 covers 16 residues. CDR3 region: CASSNERGGSPETQYF. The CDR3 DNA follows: TGTGCCAGCAGCAACGAGCGGGGCGGGAGTCCAGAGACCCAGTACTTC.

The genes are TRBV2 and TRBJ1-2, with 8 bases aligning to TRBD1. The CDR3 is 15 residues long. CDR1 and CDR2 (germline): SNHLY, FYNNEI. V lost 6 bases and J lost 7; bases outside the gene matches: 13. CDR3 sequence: CASSLTLGQESGYTF. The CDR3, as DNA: TGTGCCAGCAGCCTCACTTTGGGACAGGAGAGTGGCTACACCTTC. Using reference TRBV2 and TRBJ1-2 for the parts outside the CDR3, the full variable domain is EPEVTQTPSHQVTQMGQEVILRCVPISNHLYFYWYRQILGQKVEFLVSFYNNEISEKSEIFDDQFSVERPDGSNFTLKIRSTKLEDSAMYFCASSLTLGQESGYTFGSGTRLTVV.

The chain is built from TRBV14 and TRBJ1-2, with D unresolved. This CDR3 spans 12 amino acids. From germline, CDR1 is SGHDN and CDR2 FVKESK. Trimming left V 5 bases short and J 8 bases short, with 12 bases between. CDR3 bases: TGTGCCAGCAGCTACCCCCGAGAGGGCTACACCTTC. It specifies CASSYPREGYTF.

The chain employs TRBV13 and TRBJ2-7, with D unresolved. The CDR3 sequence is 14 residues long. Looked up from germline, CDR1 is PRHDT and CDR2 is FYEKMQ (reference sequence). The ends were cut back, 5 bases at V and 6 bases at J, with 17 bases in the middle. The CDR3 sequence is CASSMGRIGREQYF. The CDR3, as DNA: TGTGCCAGCAGCATGGGCCGGATCGGTCGCGAGCAGTACTTC.

Written as DNA, the CDR3 is TGTGCCAGCAGCGCTCCTTTTAGTAGCGGGAGTGATGAGCAGTACTTC. Translated, it gives CASSAPFSSGSDEQYF. The chain joins TRBV9 to TRBJ2-7; 9 nucleotides agree with TRBD2. Germline-derived CDR1 and CDR2 are SGDLS and YYNGEE. The V and J ends lost 3 bases and 7 bases, in that order; junction bases with no gene match: 14. The CDR3 is made up of 16 amino acids.

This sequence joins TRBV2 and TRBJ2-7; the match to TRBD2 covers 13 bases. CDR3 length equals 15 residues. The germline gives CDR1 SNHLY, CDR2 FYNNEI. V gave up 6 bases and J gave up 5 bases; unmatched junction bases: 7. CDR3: CASRETSGRPNEQYF. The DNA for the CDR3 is TGTGCCAGCAGGGAGACTAGCGGGAGGCCCAACGAGCAGTACTTC.

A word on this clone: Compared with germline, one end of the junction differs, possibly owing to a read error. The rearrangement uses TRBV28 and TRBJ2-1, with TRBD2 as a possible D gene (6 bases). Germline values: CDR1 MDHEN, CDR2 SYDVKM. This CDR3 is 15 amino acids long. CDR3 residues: CASGFREPPYNEQFF. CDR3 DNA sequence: TGTGCCAGCGGTTTCCGGGAGCCCCCCTACAATGAGCAGTTCTTC.

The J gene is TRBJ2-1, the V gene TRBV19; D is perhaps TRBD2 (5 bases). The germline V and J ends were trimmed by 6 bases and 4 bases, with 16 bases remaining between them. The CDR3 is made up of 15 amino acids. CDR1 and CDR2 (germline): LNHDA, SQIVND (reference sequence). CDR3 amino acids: CASRGRGDVYNEQFF. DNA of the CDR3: TGTGCCAGTAGAGGCCGGGGTGACGTATACAATGAGCAGTTCTTC.

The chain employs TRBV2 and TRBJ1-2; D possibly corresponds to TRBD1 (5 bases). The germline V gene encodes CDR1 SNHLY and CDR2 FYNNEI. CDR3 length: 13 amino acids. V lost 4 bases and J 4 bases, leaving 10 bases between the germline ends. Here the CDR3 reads CASSVDSLYGYTF. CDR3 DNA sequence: TGTGCCAGCAGTGTAGACAGCCTCTATGGCTACACCTTC.

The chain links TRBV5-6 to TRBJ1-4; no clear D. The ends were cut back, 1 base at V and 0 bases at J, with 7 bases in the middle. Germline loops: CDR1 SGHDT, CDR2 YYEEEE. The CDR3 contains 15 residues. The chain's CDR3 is CASSLRDATNEKLFF. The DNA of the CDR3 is TGTGCCAGCAGCTTGCGGGATGCAACTAATGAAAAACTGTTTTTT.

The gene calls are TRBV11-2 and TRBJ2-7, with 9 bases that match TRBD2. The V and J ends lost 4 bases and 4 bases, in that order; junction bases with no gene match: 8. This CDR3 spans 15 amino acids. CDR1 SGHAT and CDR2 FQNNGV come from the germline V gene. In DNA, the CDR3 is TGTGCCAGCAGCTCAAGGCGGGAGGGGACGTACGAGCAGTACTTC. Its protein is CASSSRREGTYEQYF.

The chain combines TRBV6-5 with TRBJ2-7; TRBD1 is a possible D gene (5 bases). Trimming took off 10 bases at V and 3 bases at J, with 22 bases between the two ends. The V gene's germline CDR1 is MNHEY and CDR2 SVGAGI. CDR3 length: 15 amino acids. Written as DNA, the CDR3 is TGTGCCACTTTCAACCACAGGTCAGGTTACTACGAGCAGTACTTC. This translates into CATFNHRSGYYEQYF.